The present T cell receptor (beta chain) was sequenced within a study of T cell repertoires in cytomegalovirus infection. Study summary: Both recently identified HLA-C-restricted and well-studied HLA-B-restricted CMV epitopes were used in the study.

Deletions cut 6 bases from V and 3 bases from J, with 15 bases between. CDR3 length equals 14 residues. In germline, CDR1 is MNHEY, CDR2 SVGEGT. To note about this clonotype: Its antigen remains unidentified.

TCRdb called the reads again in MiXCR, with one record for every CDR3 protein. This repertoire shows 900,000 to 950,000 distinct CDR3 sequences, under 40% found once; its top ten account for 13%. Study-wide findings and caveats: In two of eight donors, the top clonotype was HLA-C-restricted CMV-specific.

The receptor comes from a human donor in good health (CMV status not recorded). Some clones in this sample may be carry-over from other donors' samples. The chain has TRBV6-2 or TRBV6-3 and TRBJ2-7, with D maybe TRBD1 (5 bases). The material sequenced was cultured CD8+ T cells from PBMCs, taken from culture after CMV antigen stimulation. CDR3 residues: CASRDNQAFYEQYV. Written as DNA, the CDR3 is TGTGCCAGCAGGGACAATCAAGCTTTCTACGAGCAGTACGTC.